These 32 T cell receptor beta chains came from one sample sequenced in a study of shared clonotypes between healthy human individuals. Clones were read by immunoSEQ multiplex PCR, and TCRdb kept only the in-frame ones, dropping some. The sample lists about 1 million clones, roughly 75% occurring once. The specimen sequenced was memory CD4+ T cells sorted from blood. Specified subset: CD45RA-negative fraction. These receptors were taken from a man aged 18 to 29 in good health.

This clone was picked up a small number of times. V is TRBV2 and J is TRBJ1-6; TRBD1 matches at 11 bases. V gave up 7 bases and J gave up 7 bases; unmatched junction bases: 9. The CDR3 totals 16 residues. CDR1 and CDR2 (germline): SNHLY, FYNNEI. Written as DNA, the CDR3 is TGTGCCAGCACCGCTGGACAGGGGGCTATGAATTCACCCCTCCACTTT. Protein sequence: CASTAGQGAMNSPLHF.

The table lists this clone with many counts. This chain links TRBV6-5 with TRBJ1-1; 9 bases are a match to TRBD1. CDR3 length: 15 amino acids. Germline CDR1 is MNHEY and CDR2 is SVGAGI. V lost 6 bases and J lost 3; bases outside the gene matches: 8. CDR3 sequence (DNA): TGTGCCAGCAGCCAACCGACAGGGGGTTACACTGAAGCTTTCTTT. Encoded protein: CASSQPTGGYTEAFF.

The V and J genes are TRBV28 and TRBJ1-6; 7 nucleotides match TRBD1. CDR1 and CDR2 (germline): MDHEN, SYDVKM. V dropped 6 bases and J dropped 7; count of bases not matched to a gene: 9. The length of the CDR3 is 15 residues. The CDR3 DNA reads TGTGCCAGCAGATTAGGGGGACAGCACAATTCACCCCTCCACTTT. Translation gives CASRLGGQHNSPLHF.

The chain couples TRBV7-6 to TRBJ2-2; no clear D. With 6 bases removed from V and 5 bases from J, the gap between germline ends came to 13 bases. Per germline, CDR1 SGHVS and CDR2 FNYEAQ. This CDR3 is 14 amino acids long. In DNA form, the CDR3 reads TGTGCCAGCAGTATCTCAGCTCAAACCGGGGAGCTGTTTTTT. Amino acids: CASSISAQTGELFF.

J is TRBJ1-1 and V is TRBV21-1. TRBV21-1 is designated a pseudogene. The CDR3 covers 15 residues. CDR3 sequence (DNA): TGTGCCAGCAGCAAAGCCTCTCACGGGAGGGGCGAAGCTTTCTTT. Amino acid sequence: CASSKASHGRGEAFF.

Many counts were recorded for this clone. Other DNA sequences within the sample encode an identical CDR3. The CDR3 DNA is TGTGCCAGCAGTGAAGCAGGGGGTAACTATGGCTACACCTTC. Translation gives CASSEAGGNYGYTF. The J gene is TRBJ1-2, the V gene TRBV6-1; D possibly corresponds to TRBD1 (6 bases). Germline CDR1 reads MNHNS; CDR2 reads SASEGT. The V end was cut by 0 bases, the J end by 1 base, with 6 bases between. The CDR3 loop spans 14 amino acids.

V is TRBV2 and J is TRBJ2-7; the D is unclear. Looked up from germline, CDR1 is SNHLY and CDR2 is FYNNEI. The CDR3 extends over 11 amino acids. The V gene lost 7 bases and the J gene lost 5 bases, with 9 bases spanning the gap. This CDR3 reads CASTPSHEQYF. CDR3 DNA sequence: TGTGCCAGCACGCCCAGCCACGAGCAGTACTTC.

This clone was seen once. This chain links TRBV28 with TRBJ1-4; the D is unclear. V was clipped by 5 bases and J by 10 bases, with 11 bases between them. The CDR3 totals 12 residues. CDR1 is MDHEN and CDR2 is SYDVKM in the germline V gene. DNA of the CDR3: TGTGCCAGCAGTCCACCGGGCCCAAAACTGTTTTTT. Amino acid sequence: CASSPPGPKLFF.

The CDR3 DNA follows: TGTGCCAGCAGCTGGTCCGGGACAGGGTCCTACGAGCAGTACTTC. Its protein product is CASSWSGTGSYEQYF. V is TRBV7-2 and J is TRBJ2-7, with 9 bases lining up with TRBD1. CDR1 is SGHTA and CDR2 is FQGNSA in the germline V gene. This CDR3 region has 15 residues. Germline trimming cut 4 bases from V and 1 base from J; bases unmatched to any gene: 5.

The sample holds one count of this clone. J is TRBJ2-7 and V is TRBV5-1, with TRBD1 identical over 7 bases. Germline CDR1 and CDR2: SGHRS and YFSETQ. The junction had 16 bases not matched to a gene; V was cut back by 4 bases and J by 0 bases. The CDR3 is 18 amino acids. The CDR3 DNA is TGCGCCAGCAGCCTCATGCCGACAGGGTTTGGGAGCTCCTACGAGCAGTACTTC. It is translated as CASSLMPTGFGSSYEQYF.

This clone occurred a few times. The chain is built from TRBV4-1 and TRBJ2-6; D remains unclear. V was trimmed by 4 bases and J by 4 bases, leaving 11 bases between them. CDR1 is MGHRA and CDR2 is YSYEKL in the germline V gene. The CDR3 has 15 residues. CDR3 nucleotide sequence: TGCGCCAGCAGCCCGGCCCAAAGCGGGGCCAACGTCCTGACTTTC. Amino acids: CASSPAQSGANVLTF.

This chain joins TRBV2 and TRBJ1-5; D possibly corresponds to TRBD1 (5 bases). Germline V gene lookup returns CDR1 SNHLY and CDR2 FYNNEI. This CDR3 spans 15 amino acids. The ends were cut back, 3 bases at V and 4 bases at J, with 13 bases in the middle. The CDR3 spells CASSEARQLNQPQHF. The DNA for the CDR3 is TGTGCCAGCAGTGAGGCCCGACAGCTAAATCAGCCCCAGCATTTT.

This rearrangement joins TRBV18 to TRBJ2-5; 14 bases are a match to TRBD2. The CDR3 runs 16 residues. Trimming removed 3 bases from V and 2 bases from J; junction bases left unmatched: 2. Germline CDR1 is KGHSH and CDR2 is LQKENI. CDR3 amino acids: CASSPTSGRVQETQYF. CDR3 sequence (DNA): TGTGCCAGCTCACCGACTAGCGGGAGGGTACAAGAGACCCAGTACTTC.

This clone appeared a single time. The chain uses TRBV27 and TRBJ2-5; possibly TRBD2 for D (6 bases). The germline gives CDR1 MNHEY, CDR2 SMNVEV (reference sequence). The CDR3 runs 14 residues. V was shortened by 2 bases and J by 7 bases, with 14 bases between the two germline ends. The CDR3 spells CASSLGRDQWTQYF. The CDR3 DNA is TGTGCCAGCAGTTTAGGGCGGGATCAGTGGACCCAGTACTTC.

On this clone: The identical CDR3 is also encoded by other nucleotide sequences in the sample. This chain connects TRBV5-1 to TRBJ2-7; tentatively, D is TRBD1 or TRBD2 (5 bases each). Per germline, CDR1 SGHRS and CDR2 YFSETQ. Trimming took 4 bases from V and 3 from J, leaving 11 bases between them. The CDR3 is 13 amino acids. CDR3 DNA sequence: TGCGCCAGCAGCCGGGGACGGGACTACGAGCAGTACTTC. It specifies CASSRGRDYEQYF.

About this clone itself: A single base separates this from a much larger clone, so it may be a read error. The chain links TRBV5-4 to TRBJ2-5; D not resolved. This CDR3 contains 14 residues. Per the germline V gene, CDR1 is SGHNT and CDR2 is YYREEE (reference sequence). CDR3 region: CASSLASLQEAQYF. Written as DNA, the CDR3 is TGTGCCAGCAGCTTGGCCAGTCTCCAAGAGGCCCAGTACTTC.

This clone came up once. The rearrangement uses TRBV18 and TRBJ1-4; TRBD1 matches 9 bases. The CDR3 runs 16 residues. The V gene's germline CDR1 is KGHSH and CDR2 LQKENI. The V gene end was trimmed by 2 bases and the J gene end by 8 bases; junction bases not matched to a gene: 9. DNA for the CDR3: TGTGCCAGCTCACCAACGTTGGGACAGGGACGGGAAAAACTGTTTTTT. Amino acids: CASSPTLGQGREKLFF.

V and J are TRBV18 and TRBJ2-2, with D uncertain. The CDR3 contains 14 residues. V was clipped by 2 bases and J by 5 bases, with 9 bases between them. CDR1 KGHSH and CDR2 LQKENI come from the germline V gene. CDR3 DNA: TGTGCCAGCTCACCAATGGAACAGACCGGGGAGCTGTTTTTT. It is translated as CASSPMEQTGELFF. Together with reference TRBV18 and TRBJ2-2, the CDR3 gives the full variable domain: NAGVMQNPRHLVRRRGQEARLRCSPMKGHSHVYWYRQLPEEGLKFMVYLQKENIIDESGMPKERFSAEFPKEGPSILRIQQVVRGDSAAYFCASSPMEQTGELFFGEGSRLTVL.

The chain uses TRBV5-1 and TRBJ2-5, with 8 positions matching TRBD2. CDR3 length: 14 amino acids. The germline V gene has CDR1 SGHRS and CDR2 YFSETQ. The V segment lost 4 bases and the J segment 7 bases; nucleotides outside the gene matches: 9. CDR3 sequence reads: CASSLPGLEGTQYF. The CDR3 bases are TGCGCCAGCAGCCTCCCGGGACTAGAGGGGACCCAGTACTTC.

DNA for the CDR3: TGTGCCAGTCGACAGGGCCGGCCTAATGAAAAACTGTTTTTT. Translated: CASRQGRPNEKLFF. The genes are TRBV19 and TRBJ1-4, with 7 bases aligning to TRBD1. The CDR3 extends over 14 amino acids. The germline V gene has CDR1 LNHDA and CDR2 SQIVND (reference sequence). The ends lost 8 bases at V and 3 bases at J; junction bases unmatched: 6. Full variable domain (outside the CDR3, taken from reference TRBV19 and TRBJ1-4): DGGITQSPKYLFRKEGQNVTLSCEQNLNHDAMYWYRQDPGQGLRLIYYSQIVNDFQKGDIAEGYSVSREKKESFPLTVTSAQKNPTAFYLCASRQGRPNEKLFFGSGTQLSVL.

This rearrangement joins TRBV7-9 to TRBJ2-7; D gene unclear. Germline loops: CDR1 SEHNR, CDR2 FQNEAQ (reference sequence). Trimming cost V 1 base and J 3 bases, with 16 bases left between them. The CDR3 loop spans 16 amino acids. Here the CDR3 DNA reads TGTGCCAGCAGCTTAGGGGTAGCAGCTGAGAACTACGAGCAGTACTTC. Residues: CASSLGVAAENYEQYF.

The chain recombines TRBV6-5 with TRBJ2-7; D is unresolved. CDR1 MNHEY and CDR2 SVGAGI come from the germline V gene. CDR3 length: 11 amino acids. V shed 2 bases and J shed 13 bases, with 12 bases lying between them. CDR3 DNA sequence: TGTGCCAGCAGTTACCTTTCTGTGTCTTACTTC. It encodes CASSYLSVSYF.

The chain carries TRBV27 and TRBJ1-5; maybe TRBD1 (6 bases). Germline CDR1 is MNHEY and CDR2 is SMNVEV (reference sequence). This CDR3 is 14 amino acids long. Trimming left V 6 bases short and J 4 bases short, with 13 bases between. This CDR3 reads CASSQARGNQPQHF. The CDR3 DNA follows: TGTGCCAGCAGCCAGGCCAGGGGTAATCAGCCCCAGCATTTT.

The chain employs TRBV9 and TRBJ1-6, with a possible D match to TRBD1 (6 bases). This CDR3 has 14 residues. V lost 5 bases and J lost 9, with 15 bases in between. Germline-derived CDR1 and CDR2 are SGDLS and YYNGEE. The CDR3 DNA sequence: TGTGCCAGCAGTAAGACAGGAGGATTTTCACCCCTCCACTTT. Translating it yields CASSKTGGFSPLHF. Combining the CDR3 with reference TRBV9 and TRBJ1-6 gives the whole variable domain DSGVTQTPKHLITATGQRVTLRCSPRSGDLSVYWYQQSLDQGLQFLIQYYNGEERAKGNILERFSAQQFPDLHSELNLSSLELGDSALYFCASSKTGGFSPLHFGNGTRLTVT.

This clone was counted only a few times. The chain uses TRBV5-6 and TRBJ2-2; D remains ambiguous. Germline assignment: CDR1 SGHDT and CDR2 YYEEEE. CDR3 length: 15 residues. V lost 0 bases and J lost 1, with 7 bases in between. The CDR3 DNA reads TGTGCCAGCAGCTTGGAAGCAAGGAACACCGGGGAGCTGTTTTTT. This translates into CASSLEARNTGELFF.

V and J are TRBV10-3 and TRBJ2-1, with 13 bases that match TRBD2. The V and J ends lost 3 bases and 10 bases, in that order; junction bases with no gene match: 9. Germline CDR1 ENHRY, CDR2 SYGVKD. The CDR3 is 16 residues long. CDR3 in amino acids: CAISDPSLAGGQEQFF. For the CDR3, the DNA is TGTGCCATCAGTGACCCTTCACTAGCGGGGGGGCAAGAGCAGTTCTTC.

The CDR3 is CASSLRRDTQYF. The CDR3 nucleotides read TGTGCCAGCAGTTTACGTAGAGATACGCAGTATTTT. The rearrangement uses TRBV28 and TRBJ2-3; no reliable D call. Germline CDR1 MDHEN, CDR2 SYDVKM. The CDR3 covers 12 residues. V was shortened by 2 bases and J by 5 bases, with 5 bases between the two germline ends. The full variable domain, rest sourced from reference TRBV28 and TRBJ2-3, is DVKVTQSSRYLVKRTGEKVFLECVQDMDHENMFWYRQDPGLGLRLIYFSYDVKMKEKGDIPEGYSVSREKKERFSLILESASTNQTSMYLCASSLRRDTQYFGPGTRLTVL.

The chain uses TRBV4-3 and TRBJ2-3, with D perhaps being TRBD1 or TRBD2 (5 bases each). CDR1 LGHNA and CDR2 YSLEER come from the germline V gene. V lost 3 bases and J 1 base, leaving 23 bases between the germline ends. CDR3 length: 19 amino acids. CDR3 in DNA: TGCGCCAGCAGCCAGACTATGGGGCTCCGGGCGGGCCGCACAGATACGCAGTATTTT. Translating it yields CASSQTMGLRAGRTDTQYF.

Of note for this clone: The sample has other DNA sequences that encode this CDR3 too. This chain uses TRBV10-3 with TRBJ1-4; a weak D match, TRBD1 (6 bases). The CDR3 totals 13 residues. Trimming stripped 6 bases from V and 5 bases from J, with 10 bases between. In germline, CDR1 is ENHRY, CDR2 SYGVKD. The CDR3 region has the DNA TGTGCCATCAGCGGGGGCCCCAATGAAAAACTGTTTTTT. This gives the protein CAISGGPNEKLFF.

The chain links TRBV6-5 to TRBJ2-7; TRBD1 aligns across 8 bases. The trim removed 0 bases at V and 7 bases at J, leaving 5 bases unmatched. The CDR3 has 14 amino acids. CDR1 MNHEY and CDR2 SVGAGI come from the germline V gene. This chain's CDR3 is CASSYSGQGWEQYF. The CDR3 region has the DNA TGTGCCAGCAGTTACTCAGGACAGGGATGGGAGCAGTACTTC.

For this clone: This CDR3 is also generated by other DNA sequences in the sample. CDR3 amino acids: CASSAGTENTEAFF. CDR3 nucleotide sequence: TGCGCCAGCAGCGCCGGGACAGAAAACACTGAAGCTTTCTTT. This chain connects TRBV5-1 to TRBJ1-1, with TRBD1 matching over 7 bases. CDR1 and CDR2 (germline): SGHRS, YFSETQ. The CDR3 extends over 14 amino acids. V dropped 4 bases and J dropped 2; count of bases not matched to a gene: 5.

This clone has a count of ten or more. The V call is TRBV4-1, the J call TRBJ2-7, with 7 bases that match TRBD2. The CDR3 has 18 residues. Trimming removed 1 base from V and 4 bases from J; junction bases left unmatched: 16. The germline V gene has CDR1 MGHRA and CDR2 YSYEKL. CDR3 amino acids: CASSQAPGGRTISYEQYF. In DNA form, the CDR3 reads TGCGCCAGCAGCCAAGCCCCCGGCGGGAGAACAATTTCTTACGAGCAGTACTTC.